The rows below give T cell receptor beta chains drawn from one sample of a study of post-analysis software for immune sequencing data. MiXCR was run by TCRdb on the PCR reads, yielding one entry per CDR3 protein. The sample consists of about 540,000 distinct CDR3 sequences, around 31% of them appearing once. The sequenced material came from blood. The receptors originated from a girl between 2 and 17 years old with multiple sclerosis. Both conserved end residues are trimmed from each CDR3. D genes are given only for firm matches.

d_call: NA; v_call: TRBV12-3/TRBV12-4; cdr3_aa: ASSFIRGGTGELF
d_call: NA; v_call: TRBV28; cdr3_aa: ATKYSLTTNYGYT
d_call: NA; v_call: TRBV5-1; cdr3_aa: ASRGTNLLNEQF
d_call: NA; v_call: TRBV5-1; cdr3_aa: ASSFIVGHDTDTQY
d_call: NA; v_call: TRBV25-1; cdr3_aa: ASSEYGVMNTEAF
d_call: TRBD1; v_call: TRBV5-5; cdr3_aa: ASSLGDTGVPQY
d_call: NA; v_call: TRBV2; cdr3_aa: ASKEGEAKNIQY
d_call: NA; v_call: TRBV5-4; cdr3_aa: ASSPGSMGTDTQY
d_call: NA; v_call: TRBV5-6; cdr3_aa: ASSLEPGRIGSEQY
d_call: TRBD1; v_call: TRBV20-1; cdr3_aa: SARGAGGGQY
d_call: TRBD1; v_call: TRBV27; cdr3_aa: ASSQRNRGRSEAF
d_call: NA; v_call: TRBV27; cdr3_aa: ASSLSTGKNSPLH
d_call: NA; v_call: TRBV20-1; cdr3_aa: SGGPRSSYNSPLH